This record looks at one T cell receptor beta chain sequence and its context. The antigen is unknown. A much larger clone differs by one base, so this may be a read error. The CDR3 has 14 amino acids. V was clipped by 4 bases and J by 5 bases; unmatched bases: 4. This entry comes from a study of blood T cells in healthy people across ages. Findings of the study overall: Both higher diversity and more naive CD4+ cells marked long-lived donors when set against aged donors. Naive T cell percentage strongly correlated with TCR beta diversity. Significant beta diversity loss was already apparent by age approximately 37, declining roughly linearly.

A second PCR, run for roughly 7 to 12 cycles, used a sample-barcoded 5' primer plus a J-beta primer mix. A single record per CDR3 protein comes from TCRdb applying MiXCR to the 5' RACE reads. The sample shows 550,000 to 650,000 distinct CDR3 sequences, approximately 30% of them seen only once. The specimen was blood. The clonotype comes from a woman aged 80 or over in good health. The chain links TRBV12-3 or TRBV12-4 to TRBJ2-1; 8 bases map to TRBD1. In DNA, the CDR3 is TGTGCCAGCAGTTGCGGGACAGGAAACAATGAGCAGTTCTTC. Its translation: CASSCGTGNNEQFF.